These T cell receptor beta chains were read from a single sample in a study of shared clonotypes between healthy human individuals. The table came from immunoSEQ multiplex PCR; TCRdb's copy has only in-frame clones and leaves some out. The sample holds around 1 million clones, over 60% seen once. Sequencing used memory CD4+ T cells sorted from blood. Every receptor here comes from a man between 18 and 29 years old in good health. CDR3s include the opening cysteine and the closing phenylalanine or tryptophan. D genes are given only for firm matches. Clone size is stated in some rows and not others, as once, few, many or a class when expanded.

TRBJ1-5 | TRBV18 | few | . | TGTGCCAGCTCACTGGAACATAGCAATCAGCCCCAGCATTTT | CASSLEHSNQPQHF
TRBJ1-6 | TRBV7-9 | few | . | TGTGCCAGCAGCCCGGAGACTAGTTCACCCCTCCACTTT | CASSPETSSPLHF
TRBJ1-4 | TRBV30 | . | . | TGTGCCTGGAGTATAAAGACAGTTTTTTCAACTAATGAAAAACTGTTTTTT | CAWSIKTVFSTNEKLFF
TRBJ2-7 | TRBV11-2 | . | . | TGTGCCAGCAGCTTACCGACAGGGTCGGGGGCCTACGAGCAGTACTTC | CASSLPTGSGAYEQYF
TRBJ1-1 | TRBV11-2 | . | . | TGTGCCAGCAGCTTAATTAGGGTGGACACTGAAGCTTTCTTT | CASSLIRVDTEAFF
TRBJ1-3 | TRBV18 | . | . | TGTGCCAGCTCAGCGACAGTTATTGGAAACACCATATATTTT | CASSATVIGNTIYF
TRBJ1-2 | TRBV19 | few | . | TGTGCCAGTAGCCCCCGGCAGGGTCTTTTGGGAGGCTACACCTTC | CASSPRQGLLGGYTF
TRBJ1-1 | TRBV19 | . | . | TGTGCCAGTAGTAACCGACGGGAAGGGAACACTGAAGCTTTCTTT | CASSNRREGNTEAFF
TRBJ1-6 | TRBV27 | few | . | TGTGCCAGCAGTTTATCGGAGAATTCACCCCTCCACTTT | CASSLSENSPLHF
TRBJ1-1 | TRBV9 | . | . | TGTGCCAGCAGCGTACGGGTTGGGGACGCTGAAGCTTTCTTT | CASSVRVGDAEAFF
TRBJ1-5 | TRBV19 | few | . | TGTGCCAGTAGCTACGGGACGGGGGGCAATCAGCCCCAGCATTTT | CASSYGTGGNQPQHF
TRBJ1-1 | TRBV18 | once | . | TGTGCCAGCTCACCTTCAAGGTACACTGAAGCTTTCTTT | CASSPSRYTEAFF
TRBJ2-7 | TRBV7-9 | . | TRBD1 | TGTGCCAGCAGCCCGAAACCCCGAGGACAGGGCATCTCCTACGAGCAGTACTTC | CASSPKPRGQGISYEQYF
TRBJ2-7 | TRBV10-3 | . | TRBD2 | TGTGCTTCGAGCGGGGCGGGCTACGAGCAGTACTTC | CASSGAGYEQYF
TRBJ2-4 | TRBV27 | . | TRBD2 | TGTGCCAGCTGCTTAGCGGGAGGGCCAGGCAAAAACATTCAGTACTTC | CASCLAGGPGKNIQYF
TRBJ1-4 | TRBV5-1 | . | TRBD1 | TGCGCCAGCAGCAGGGACAGTAATGAAAAACTGTTTTTT | CASSRDSNEKLFF
TRBJ1-2 | TRBV6-5 | . | . | TGTGCCAGCAGTTACGCGACAGGAAATAACTATGGCTACACCTTC | CASSYATGNNYGYTF
TRBJ2-2 | TRBV6-1 | . | TRBD1 | TGTGCCAGCAGTGTGGACAGGGTGAACACCGGGGAGCTGTTTTTT | CASSVDRVNTGELFF
TRBJ1-4 | TRBV30 | . | TRBD1 | TGTGCCTGGAGTGCGCAGGGGGCAGAAAAACTGTTTTTT | CAWSAQGAEKLFF
TRBJ1-5 | TRBV15 | . | . | TGTGCCACCAGCAGAAGACTTGGCGGGGAGCCCCAGCATTTT | CATSRRLGGEPQHF
TRBJ2-3 | TRBV11-3 | . | . | TGTGCCAGCAGTAATGGAGCCCTAACTAGCACAGATACGCAGTATTTT | CASSNGALTSTDTQYF
TRBJ1-2 | TRBV5-6 | once | TRBD1 | TGTGCCAGCAGCCTGGGACAGCGCTATGGCTACACCTTC | CASSLGQRYGYTF
TRBJ1-2 | TRBV7-8 | . | TRBD1 | TGTGCCAGCAGCCCGACAGGGATCGTTAACTATGGCTACACCTTC | CASSPTGIVNYGYTF
TRBJ1-1 | TRBV27 | . | . | TGTGCCAGCAGCCGGTGGGGCACTGAAGCTTTCTTT | CASSRWGTEAFF
TRBJ2-2 | TRBV19 | . | TRBD1 | TGTGCCAGTAGTATGGGACAGGCCACCGGGGAGCTGTTTTTT | CASSMGQATGELFF
TRBJ2-7 | TRBV6-1 | . | . | TGTGCCAGCACACAGGATCTCCTCTCCTACGAGCAGTACTTC | CASTQDLLSYEQYF
TRBJ1-2 | TRBV30 | few | . | TGTGCCTGGAGGCGGGGAGGCTACACCTTC | CAWRRGGYTF
TRBJ2-5 | TRBV25-1 | . | . | TGTGCCAGCAGTGAATGGAACGGGGAAGAGACCCAGTACTTC | CASSEWNGEETQYF
TRBJ2-3 | TRBV14 | . | . | TGTGCCAGCAGCCAAGACCGTTTTGCAGGCACAGATACGCAGTATTTT | CASSQDRFAGTDTQYF
TRBJ2-2 | TRBV10-2 | . | TRBD2 | TGCGCCAGCAGTGCAGTCATGGGGTATATGGGAAGCGGGGTTAACACCGGGGAGCTGTTTTTT | CASSAVMGYMGSGVNTGELFF
TRBJ2-7 | TRBV9 | . | . | TGTGCCAGCAGCGTATCCTCTGCCCCCGGGACTCTCGAGCAGTACTTC | CASSVSSAPGTLEQYF
TRBJ2-3 | TRBV19 | . | . | TGTGCCAGTAGTATAGGTGGTGCGCGGGACCATACGCAGTATTTT | CASSIGGARDHTQYF
TRBJ2-7 | TRBV7-2 | . | TRBD1 | TGTGCCAGCAGCGGCCCCGGGACAGTCGAGCAGTACTTC | CASSGPGTVEQYF
TRBJ1-2 | TRBV2 | many | . | TGTGCCAGCAGTGGAGGCAGCAACTATGGCTACACCTTC | CASSGGSNYGYTF
TRBJ2-2 | TRBV6-5 | few | . | TGTGCCAGCAGTTATCAGACCGGGGAGCTGTTTTTT | CASSYQTGELFF
TRBJ2-1 | TRBV18 | . | . | TGTGCCAGCTCACCAGCCGGGGGTTACAATGAGCAGTTCTTC | CASSPAGGYNEQFF
TRBJ2-2 | TRBV6-1 | . | . | TGTGCCAGCAGTGAAGGCAGGGGTTGGGGGGAGCTGTTTTTT | CASSEGRGWGELFF
TRBJ2-3 | TRBV18 | . | . | TGTGCCAGCCTTGGGGCGCTGTCAGATACGCAGTATTTT | CASLGALSDTQYF
TRBJ2-7 | TRBV5-1 | . | . | TGCGCCAGCAGCTTGGAAGGGGGCTCCTACGAGCAGTACTTC | CASSLEGGSYEQYF
TRBJ2-7 | TRBV28 | . | TRBD1 | TGTGCCAGCAGCCCCCGACAGGGTGGGTCCTACGAGCAGTACTTC | CASSPRQGGSYEQYF
TRBJ2-3 | TRBV10-3 | . | . | TGTGCCATCAGTGAGTCTAGTGCTAGCACAGATACGCAGTATTTT | CAISESSASTDTQYF
TRBJ2-4 | TRBV19 | . | TRBD1 | TGTGCCAGTAGTATAGATCACAGGGGAGTTCAGTACTTC | CASSIDHRGVQYF
TRBJ2-3 | TRBV7-2 | . | . | TGTGCCAGCAGCTTAGACTACGGGCGAGATACGCAGTATTTT | CASSLDYGRDTQYF
TRBJ2-7 | TRBV7-9 | . | . | TGTGCCAGCAGCTCACCGGGACGGGGGACCTACGAGCAGTACTTC | CASSSPGRGTYEQYF
TRBJ1-6 | TRBV4-1 | . | . | TGCGCCAGCAGCCAAGTCGAACCCCTTAATTCACCCCTCCACTTT | CASSQVEPLNSPLHF
TRBJ2-6 | TRBV7-2 | . | TRBD1 | TGTGCCAGCAGCCACGGCCGTGGGACAGGGGTGTCTGGGGCCAACGTCCTGACTTTC | CASSHGRGTGVSGANVLTF
TRBJ2-1 | TRBV10-3 | . | TRBD2 | TGTGCCACCCAGGTTAGCGGGGGCTACAATGAGCAGTTCTTC | CATQVSGGYNEQFF
TRBJ1-5 | TRBV2 | few | . | TGTGCCAGCAGAGATCCGAAGCCCGGGCCCCAGCATTTT | CASRDPKPGPQHF
TRBJ2-5 | TRBV6-5 | . | TRBD1 | TGTGCCAGCAGGAAGACAGGGACGGAGACCCAGTACTTC | CASRKTGTETQYF
TRBJ2-3 | TRBV11-2 | . | . | TGTGCCAGCAGCCGGCCAGGGACTTACACAGATACGCAGTATTTT | CASSRPGTYTDTQYF